The clone carrying this T cell receptor (beta chain) was seen repeatedly, ten times or more. This record belongs to a study of regulatory T cells in long-lasting Graves disease. Arm-PCR of CDR3 regions and iRepertoire HTBI primers were used to build TCR beta libraries. Each CDR3 protein is one row after TCRdb ran MiXCR on the multiplex PCR reads. The sample contains more than 350,000 distinct CDR3 sequences, about 16% of which appear only once. Time point reported: newly diagnosed GD, antithyroid drugs for less than 3 months. Preparation of the TCR library used RNA extracted from PBMCs. Germline CDR1 is MNHNS and CDR2 is SASEGT. Trimming took off 7 bases at V and 8 bases at J, with 18 bases between the two ends. This CDR3 region has 14 residues. The data were also submitted as part of a second study, on T cells in Graves' hyperthyroidism and ophthalmopathy. That work adds: Thyroid ultrasound, orbital computed tomography, clinical symptoms, and serum thyroxine and TRAb underpinned diagnoses. A set of HTBI primers served as the primers for a first-round RT-PCR of the TCR CDR3.

The rearrangement joins TRBV6-1 to TRBJ2-1; D call uncertain. The source material was peripheral blood mononuclear cells (PBMCs), sampled at new diagnosis, from a patient treated with antithyroid drugs. The receptor comes from a woman aged 25 to 45 with Graves disease. CDR3 sequence (DNA): TGTGCCAGCAATCCAGGCCACTTGGTGGATGAGCAGTTCTTC. Its protein product is CASNPGHLVDEQFF.